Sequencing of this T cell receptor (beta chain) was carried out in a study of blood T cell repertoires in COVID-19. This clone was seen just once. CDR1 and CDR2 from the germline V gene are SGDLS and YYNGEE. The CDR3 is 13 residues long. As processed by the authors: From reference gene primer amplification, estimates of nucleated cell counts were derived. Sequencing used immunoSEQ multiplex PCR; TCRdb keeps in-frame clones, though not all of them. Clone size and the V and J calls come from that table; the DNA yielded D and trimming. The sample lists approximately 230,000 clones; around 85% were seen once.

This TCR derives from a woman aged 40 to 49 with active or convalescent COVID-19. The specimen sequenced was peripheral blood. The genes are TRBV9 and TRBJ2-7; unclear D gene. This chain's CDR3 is CAGSRLAFGEQYF. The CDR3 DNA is TGTGCGGGCTCAAGGCTCGCCTTCGGCGAGCAGTACTTC.